This T cell receptor (beta chain) was observed in a study of T-cell memory formation after mild COVID-19. Study summary: Across donors, TCR clusters were largely donor specific. Study-level findings and limits: A balance of CD4 and CD8 characterized clones contracting day 15 to 85, whereas later expanders leaned CD4+.

Trimming took off 5 bases at V and 6 bases at J, with 28 bases between the two ends. The CDR3 consists of 18 residues. On this clonotype: Its antigen remains unknown.

TCRdb recomputed calls from the 5' RACE reads with MiXCR, one row per CDR3 protein. The table lists under 250,000 distinct CDR3 sequences, approximately 15% of them singletons. Sequencing input: PBMCs or a T cell subset sorted from them (not recorded which). This clonotype was sampled from an adult woman who had mild COVID-19 (a few samples of this study predate the infection). Cell type and time point are not known. V and J are TRBV12-3 or TRBV12-4 and TRBJ1-1; D is possibly TRBD1 (6 bases). As DNA, the CDR3 is TGTGCCAGCAGTCGCCGTGTGGGGGGGGCTTCGAGTAGCCCTGAAGCTTTCTTT. Residues: CASSRRVGGASSSPEAFF.